This TCR beta chain derives from a study of beta chain features in type 1 diabetes. In regard to this clone: Its cognate antigen is unknown.

The germline V gene encodes CDR1 WNHNN and CDR2 SYGVQD (reference sequence). The length of the CDR3 is 14 residues. The ends were cut back, 6 bases at V and 2 bases at J, with 14 bases in the middle. Reverse transcription of all isolated RNA meant that expressed TCRB transcripts were sequenced. Sequenced by immunoSEQ multiplex PCR; TCRdb stores in-frame clones only, minus some. The table lists hundreds of thousands of clones, over 10% of them singletons. General study findings and limits: Shorter TCRB CDR3s, moderately but significantly so, were found in Type 1 diabetes patients in all four CD4+ subsets.

The receptor's source is a man younger than 35 with type 1 diabetes. This rearrangement joins TRBV10-1 to TRBJ2-7; possible D gene TRBD1, 6 bases. Sample: naive CD4+ T cells from blood. This CDR3 reads CASSDAQGAYEQYF. CDR3 nucleotide sequence: TGCGCCAGCAGCGATGCACAGGGTGCCTACGAGCAGTACTTC.